The 25 T cell receptor beta chains reported below all come from one sample, sequenced in a study of shared clonotypes between healthy human individuals (dated by TCRdb to 2020 to 2022). The library was generated by the immunoSEQ multiplex PCR assay. TCRdb obtained this table from immuneACCESS and retained in-frame rearrangements with V and J assigned. These tables miss some clones; where compared with another copy, unresolved V genes account for less than half of the shortfall, and the remainder is unexplained. This sample holds roughly 1,600,000 clones; less than 99% were observed only once. The top ten clones comprise roughly 0.36% of the sample. Sample: naive CD4+ T cells sorted from blood. According to the study, the label for this sample's cell subset or site signals: CD45RA+ positively selected. Every receptor here comes from a man aged 25 to 45 in good health.

This chain uses TRBV7-3 with TRBJ2-2; 11 bases fit TRBD1. The CDR3 spans 16 residues. Trimming took 4 bases from V and 7 from J; bases not matched to a gene: 8. Germline CDR1 reads SGHTA; CDR2 reads FQGTGA. This chain's CDR3 is CASSSARDRGIGELFF. CDR3 bases: TGTGCCAGCAGCTCCGCCCGGGACAGGGGGATCGGGGAGCTGTTTTTT.

The gene calls are TRBV7-8 and TRBJ2-5, with TRBD1 matching over 9 bases. There are 15 residues in the CDR3. Per germline, CDR1 SGHVS and CDR2 FQNEAQ. Germline trimming cut 1 base from V and 5 bases from J; bases unmatched to any gene: 5. The CDR3 sequence: CASSLERQGDETQYF. The CDR3 nucleotides are TGTGCCAGCAGCTTAGAGCGACAGGGGGACGAGACCCAGTACTTC.

This chain connects TRBV30 to TRBJ2-7, with 8 positions matching TRBD2. Germline lookup yields CDR1 GTSNPN and CDR2 SVGIG (reference sequence). V lost 1 base, J lost 6 bases, and 11 bases stayed unmatched. The length of the CDR3 is 15 residues. CDR3 protein: CAWSDPGLVIFEQYF. The CDR3, as DNA: TGTGCCTGGAGTGATCCGGGACTAGTCATATTCGAGCAGTACTTC.

The rearrangement uses TRBV7-3 and TRBJ2-7; D may be TRBD1 or TRBD2 (5 bases each). Germline V gives CDR1 SGHTA, CDR2 FQGTGA. The CDR3 is 13 residues long. V shed 3 bases and J shed 5 bases, with 11 bases lying between them. The CDR3 loop reads CASSFGRDDEQYF. DNA of the CDR3: TGTGCCAGCAGCTTCGGCAGGGACGACGAGCAGTACTTC.

V is TRBV2 and J is TRBJ2-5; TRBD1 matches at 8 bases. CDR1 and CDR2 from the germline V gene are SNHLY and FYNNEI. The ends lost 5 bases at V and 8 bases at J; junction bases unmatched: 10. CDR3 length equals 14 residues. The CDR3 DNA sequence: TGTGCCAGCAGTCTTCAGGACAGGGCAGATACCCAGTACTTC. This codes for CASSLQDRADTQYF.

Concerning this clone: Compared with germline, one end of the junction differs, possibly owing to a read error. The chain has TRBV7-9 and TRBJ2-3; the D call may be TRBD1 or TRBD2 (6 bases each). The CDR3 is made up of 15 amino acids. Per germline, CDR1 SEHNR and CDR2 FQNEAQ (reference sequence). The CDR3 spells CASNLDGGQRDTQYF. The DNA of the CDR3 is TGTGCCAGCAACTTAGATGGGGGGCAGAGAGATACGCAGTATTTT.

This chain uses TRBV19 with TRBJ2-7; TRBD2 might be the D (6 bases). The CDR3 spans 12 residues. CDR1 and CDR2 (germline): LNHDA, SQIVND (reference sequence). The ends were cut back, 5 bases at V and 3 bases at J, with 8 bases in the middle. The CDR3 reads CASSVGGYEQYF. The CDR3 DNA reads as TGTGCCAGTAGTGTCGGGGGCTACGAGCAGTACTTC.

The chain recombines TRBV2 with TRBJ1-5, with TRBD1 matching over 9 bases. CDR3 size: 17 residues. With 6 bases clipped from V and 0 bases from J, the junction kept 9 bases outside the gene matches. CDR1 and CDR2 (germline): SNHLY, FYNNEI. The CDR3 coding sequence is TGTGCCAGCAGGGGTGGACAGGGGCGGTATAGCAATCAGCCCCAGCATTTT. Encoded protein: CASRGGQGRYSNQPQHF.

This sequence joins TRBV19 and TRBJ2-7; D is perhaps TRBD1 or TRBD2 (5 bases each). CDR1 and CDR2 from the germline V gene are LNHDA and SQIVND (reference sequence). The CDR3 covers 17 residues. The V end lost 0 bases, the J end lost 5 bases, and 20 bases lay between the germline ends. CDR3 DNA: TGTGCCAGTAGTATAGATCCATGGGGAGCAGGGATGGACGAGCAGTACTTC. Translated: CASSIDPWGAGMDEQYF.

In regard to this clone: The junction differs from germline at one of its ends, possibly a read error. The genes are TRBV27 and TRBJ2-7, with a tentative D call TRBD1 (6 bases). This CDR3 has 13 amino acids. Germline lookup yields CDR1 MNHEY and CDR2 SMNVEV (reference sequence). CDR3 protein: CASSLLEGVPLHF. CDR3 sequence (DNA): TGTGCCAGCAGTTTATTAGAGGGGGTACCACTCCACTTC.

This chain uses TRBV25-1 with TRBJ1-1; no firm D call. This CDR3 has 12 residues. V was cut by 3 bases and J by 5 bases, with 7 bases left in between. The V gene's germline CDR1 is MGHDK and CDR2 SYGVNS. The CDR3 DNA is TGTGCCAGCAGTGACGAAAAAACTGAAGCTTTCTTT. This codes for CASSDEKTEAFF. Based on the CDR3 plus reference TRBV25-1 and TRBJ1-1, the full variable domain is EADIYQTPRYLVIGTGKKITLECSQTMGHDKMYWYQQDPGMELHLIHYSYGVNSTEKGDLSSESTVSRIRTEHFPLTLESARPSHTSQYLCASSDEKTEAFFGQGTRLTVV.

The chain is built from TRBV2 and TRBJ1-1; D unclear. CDR1 is SNHLY, CDR2 FYNNEI, per germline. CDR3 length: 15 amino acids. Between the trimmed V and J ends, which lost 1 base and 5 bases, there was a span of 14 bases. The CDR3 nucleotides read TGTGCCAGCAGTGAAGTTAGGGCGAAAGGGACTGAAGCTTTCTTT. It codes for CASSEVRAKGTEAFF.

This chain connects TRBV6-5 to TRBJ2-7; 9 nucleotides match TRBD1. V was clipped by 4 bases and J by 1 base; unmatched bases: 5. CDR3 length: 15 residues. Germline CDR1 reads MNHEY; CDR2 reads SVGAGI. The chain's CDR3 is CASSSGQGYSYEQYF. CDR3 coding DNA: TGTGCCAGCAGTTCGGGACAGGGTTATTCCTACGAGCAGTACTTC.

This sequence joins TRBV9 and TRBJ1-3; the D is unclear. V was shortened by 3 bases and J by 0 bases, with 10 bases between the two germline ends. The V gene's germline CDR1 is SGDLS and CDR2 YYNGEE. The CDR3 extends over 15 amino acids. The CDR3 reads CASSGSGLSGNTIYF. CDR3 nucleotide sequence: TGTGCCAGCAGCGGCTCGGGCCTCTCTGGAAACACCATATATTTT.

The chain carries TRBV29-1 and TRBJ2-7; tentatively, D is TRBD1 or TRBD2 (5 bases each). This CDR3 has 12 amino acids. Trimming removed 8 bases from V and 6 bases from J, with 17 bases in between. From germline, CDR1 is SQVTM and CDR2 ANQGSEA. The CDR3 spells CSHTGASGEQYF. CDR3 coding DNA: TGCAGCCACACCGGGGCCAGCGGCGAGCAGTACTTC.

The gene calls are TRBV5-1 and TRBJ2-7, with TRBD2 matching over 10 bases. CDR3 length equals 16 residues. After removal of 4 bases from V and 0 bases from J, the junction contained 7 bases not matched to a gene. The germline gives CDR1 SGHRS, CDR2 YFSETQ. CDR3 loop: CASSTGLAPSSYEQYF. The CDR3 DNA is TGCGCCAGCAGCACGGGACTAGCGCCGAGCTCCTACGAGCAGTACTTC.

The rearrangement links TRBV5-1 to TRBJ2-2; 10 bases line up with TRBD1. Germline CDR1 is SGHRS and CDR2 is YFSETQ. This CDR3 region has 15 residues. Losses at the gene ends were 9 bases for V and 2 bases for J; bases not matched to a gene: 7. CDR3 protein: CATPGQGQNTGELFF. CDR3 nucleotides: TGCGCCACCCCGGGACAGGGGCAAAACACCGGGGAGCTGTTTTTT.

The rearrangement joins TRBV15 to TRBJ2-1, with TRBD2 matching over 13 bases. V shed 4 bases, J shed 0 bases, and the junction held 9 bases outside the gene matches. Germline CDR1 is LNHNV and CDR2 is YYDKDF (reference sequence). CDR3 length: 19 residues. The CDR3 loop reads CATSIRPGLAGSSYNEQFF. As DNA, the CDR3 is TGTGCCACCAGCATTAGACCGGGACTAGCGGGGTCCTCCTACAATGAGCAGTTCTTC. Looking up the rest from reference TRBV15 and TRBJ2-1 gives the full variable domain: DAMVIQNPRYQVTQFGKPVTLSCSQTLNHNVMYWYQQKSSQAPKLLFHYYDKDFNNEADTPDNFQSRRPNTSFCFLDIRSPGLGDTAMYLCATSIRPGLAGSSYNEQFFGPGTRLTVL.

V usage is TRBV30 and J usage is TRBJ1-1, with D perhaps TRBD1 (5 bases). Germline values: CDR1 GTSNPN, CDR2 SVGIG (reference sequence). This CDR3 has 17 residues. Trimming pared 4 bases from V and 5 bases from J, leaving 26 bases between. CDR3 loop: CAWNSGPIGTVETEAFF. The CDR3 coding sequence is TGTGCCTGGAATAGTGGGCCTATAGGGACGGTCGAAACTGAAGCTTTCTTT.

The V call is TRBV6-5, the J call TRBJ1-1; 11 positions agree with TRBD1. The CDR3 extends over 15 amino acids. V shed 2 bases, J shed 3 bases, and the junction held 2 bases outside the gene matches. Germline assignment: CDR1 MNHEY and CDR2 SVGAGI. The CDR3 is CASSYPGQGDTEAFF. CDR3 bases: TGTGCCAGCAGTTACCCGGGACAGGGGGACACTGAAGCTTTCTTT.

The chain carries TRBV6-6 and TRBJ2-3; the D gene is possibly TRBD2 (6 bases). V was clipped by 5 bases and J by 1 base, with 10 bases between them. CDR3 length equals 14 residues. CDR1 and CDR2 (germline): MNHNY, SVGAGI (reference sequence). The CDR3 region has the DNA TGTGCCAGCAGTCGACTAGAAGGCACAGATACGCAGTATTTT. Translated, it gives CASSRLEGTDTQYF.

The V and J genes are TRBV6-1 and TRBJ2-7, with TRBD2 identical over 12 bases. The CDR3 covers 17 residues. Looked up from germline, CDR1 is MNHNS and CDR2 is SASEGT. V gave up 1 base and J gave up 3 bases; unmatched junction bases: 7. This CDR3 reads CASSEGLAGGPSYEQYF. CDR3 bases: TGTGCCAGCAGTGAAGGGCTAGCGGGAGGGCCGAGCTACGAGCAGTACTTC.

The V and J genes are TRBV7-8 and TRBJ2-7; weak D call: TRBD2 (6 bases). Trimming left V 1 base short and J 2 bases short, with 12 bases between. Germline V gene sequence: CDR1 SGHVS, CDR2 FQNEAQ. There are 15 residues in the CDR3. CDR3 nucleotides: TGTGCCAGCAGCTTAGGTCGGGGAGGCCCCTACGAGCAGTACTTC. Its protein is CASSLGRGGPYEQYF. Full variable domain (missing parts from reference TRBV7-8 and TRBJ2-7): GAGVSQSPRYKVAKRGQDVALRCDPISGHVSLFWYQQALGQGPEFLTYFQNEAQLDKSGLPSDRFFAERPEGSVSTLKIQRTQQEDSAVYLCASSLGRGGPYEQYFGPGTRLTVT.

The chain couples TRBV15 to TRBJ1-4; no firm D call. V gave up 5 bases and J gave up 4 bases, with 8 bases separating them. The CDR3 is made up of 13 amino acids. CDR1 is LNHNV and CDR2 is YYDKDF in the germline V gene (reference sequence). The CDR3 DNA is TGTGCCACCAGCTTCGAGGGTAATGAAAAACTGTTTTTT. Translated, it gives CATSFEGNEKLFF.

V gene TRBV6-6 combines with J gene TRBJ2-7; 7 nucleotides agree with TRBD1. The germline CDR1 and CDR2 sequences are MNHNY and SVGAGI (reference sequence). V lost 5 bases, J lost 7 bases, and 11 bases stayed unmatched. The CDR3 sequence is 14 residues long. The chain's CDR3 is CASSRTGRGPEQYF. DNA for the CDR3: TGTGCCAGCAGTCGGACAGGACGCGGTCCGGAGCAGTACTTC.